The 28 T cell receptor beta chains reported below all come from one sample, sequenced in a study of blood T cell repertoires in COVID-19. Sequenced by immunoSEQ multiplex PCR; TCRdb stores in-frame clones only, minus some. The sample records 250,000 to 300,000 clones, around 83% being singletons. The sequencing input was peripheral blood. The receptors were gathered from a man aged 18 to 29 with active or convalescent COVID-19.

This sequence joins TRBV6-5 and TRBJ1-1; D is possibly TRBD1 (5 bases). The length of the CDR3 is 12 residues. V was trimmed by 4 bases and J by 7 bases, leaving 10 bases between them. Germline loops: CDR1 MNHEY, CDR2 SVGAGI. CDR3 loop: CASSSRQREAFF. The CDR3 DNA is TGTGCCAGCAGTTCCCGACAGCGTGAAGCTTTCTTT.

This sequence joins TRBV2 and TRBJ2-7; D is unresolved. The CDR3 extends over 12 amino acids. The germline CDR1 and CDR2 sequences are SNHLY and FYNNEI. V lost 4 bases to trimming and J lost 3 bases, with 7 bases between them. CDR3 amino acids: CASSGYYYEQYF. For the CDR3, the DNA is TGTGCCAGCAGTGGGTACTACTACGAGCAGTACTTC.

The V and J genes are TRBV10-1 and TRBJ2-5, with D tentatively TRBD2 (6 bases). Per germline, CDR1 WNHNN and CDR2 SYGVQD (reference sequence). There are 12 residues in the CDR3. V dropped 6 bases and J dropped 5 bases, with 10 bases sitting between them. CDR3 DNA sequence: TGCGCCAGCAGGACTAGTACCGAGACCCAGTACTTC. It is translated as CASRTSTETQYF.

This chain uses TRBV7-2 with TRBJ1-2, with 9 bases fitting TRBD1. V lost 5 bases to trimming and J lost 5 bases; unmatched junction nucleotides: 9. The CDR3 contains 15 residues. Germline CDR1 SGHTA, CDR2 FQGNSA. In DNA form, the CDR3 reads TGTGCCAGCAGCCCCTGGGACAGGGAAGGATATGGCTACACCTTC. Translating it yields CASSPWDREGYGYTF.

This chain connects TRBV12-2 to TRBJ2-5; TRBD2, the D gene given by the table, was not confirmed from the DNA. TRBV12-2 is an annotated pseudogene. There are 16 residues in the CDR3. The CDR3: CASLARGAASGETQYF. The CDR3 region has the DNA TGTGCAAGTCTAGCCCGAGGCGCGGCGTCGGGAGAGACCCAGTACTTC.

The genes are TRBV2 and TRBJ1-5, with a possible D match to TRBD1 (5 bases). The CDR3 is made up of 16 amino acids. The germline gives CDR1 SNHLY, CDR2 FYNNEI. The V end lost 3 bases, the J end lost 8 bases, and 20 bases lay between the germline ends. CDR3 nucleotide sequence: TGTGCCAGCAGTGATAATTCCTTGGGGCGTGCGGAGCCCCAGCATTTT. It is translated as CASSDNSLGRAEPQHF.

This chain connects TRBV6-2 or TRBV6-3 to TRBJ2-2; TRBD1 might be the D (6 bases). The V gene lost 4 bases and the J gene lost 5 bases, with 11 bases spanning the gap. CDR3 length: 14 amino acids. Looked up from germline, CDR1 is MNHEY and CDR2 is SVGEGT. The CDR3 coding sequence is TGTGCCAGCAGTTGGACAGATGTTACCGGGGAGCTGTTTTTT. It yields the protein CASSWTDVTGELFF.

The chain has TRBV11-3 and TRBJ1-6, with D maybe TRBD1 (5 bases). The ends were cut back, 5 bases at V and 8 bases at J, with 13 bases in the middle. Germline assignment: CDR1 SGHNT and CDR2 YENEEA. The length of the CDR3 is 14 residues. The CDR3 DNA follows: TGTGCCAGCAGCGTATCAGGGATCGATTCACCCCTCCACTTT. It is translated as CASSVSGIDSPLHF.

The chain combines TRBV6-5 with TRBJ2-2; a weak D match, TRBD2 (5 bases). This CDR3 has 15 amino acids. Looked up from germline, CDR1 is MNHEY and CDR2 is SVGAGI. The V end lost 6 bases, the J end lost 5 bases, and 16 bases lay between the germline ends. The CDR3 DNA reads TGTGCCAGCAGACCGTCGGAGGAGTGGACCGGGGAGCTGTTTTTT. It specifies CASRPSEEWTGELFF.

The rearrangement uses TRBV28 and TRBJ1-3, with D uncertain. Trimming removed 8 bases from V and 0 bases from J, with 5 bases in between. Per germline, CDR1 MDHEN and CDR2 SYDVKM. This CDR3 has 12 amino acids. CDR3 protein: CASSNSGNTIYF. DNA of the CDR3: TGTGCCAGCTCCAACTCTGGAAACACCATATATTTT.

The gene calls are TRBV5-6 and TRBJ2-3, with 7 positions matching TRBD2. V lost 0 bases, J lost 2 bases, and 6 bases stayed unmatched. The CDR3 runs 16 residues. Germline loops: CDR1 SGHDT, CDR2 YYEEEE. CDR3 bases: TGTGCCAGCAGCTTGGGGGCTAGCGGCGACACAGATACGCAGTATTTT. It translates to CASSLGASGDTDTQYF.

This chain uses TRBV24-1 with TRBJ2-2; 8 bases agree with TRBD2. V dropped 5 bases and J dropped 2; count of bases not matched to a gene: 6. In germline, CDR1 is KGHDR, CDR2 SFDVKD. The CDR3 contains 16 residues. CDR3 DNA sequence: TGTGCCACCAGTGTAGGCCTAGCGGGTAACACCGGGGAGCTGTTTTTT. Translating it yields CATSVGLAGNTGELFF.

The CDR3 DNA follows: TGTGCCAGCAGCTTAGACGGGTCAAATACGCAGTATTTT. Amino acids: CASSLDGSNTQYF. The chain carries TRBV11-3 and TRBJ2-3; D gene uncertain. V was shortened by 0 bases and J by 7 bases, with 8 bases between the two germline ends. This CDR3 is 13 amino acids long. Germline CDR1 reads SGHNT; CDR2 reads YENEEA.

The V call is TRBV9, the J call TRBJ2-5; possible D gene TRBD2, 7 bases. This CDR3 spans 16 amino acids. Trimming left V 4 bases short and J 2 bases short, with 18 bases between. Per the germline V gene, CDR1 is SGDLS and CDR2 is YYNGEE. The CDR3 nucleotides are TGTGCCAGCAGCCCTTCACCGGGGGGCTTACAAGAGACCCAGTACTTC. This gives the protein CASSPSPGGLQETQYF. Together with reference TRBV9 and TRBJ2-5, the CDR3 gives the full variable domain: DSGVTQTPKHLITATGQRVTLRCSPRSGDLSVYWYQQSLDQGLQFLIQYYNGEERAKGNILERFSAQQFPDLHSELNLSSLELGDSALYFCASSPSPGGLQETQYFGPGTRLLVL.

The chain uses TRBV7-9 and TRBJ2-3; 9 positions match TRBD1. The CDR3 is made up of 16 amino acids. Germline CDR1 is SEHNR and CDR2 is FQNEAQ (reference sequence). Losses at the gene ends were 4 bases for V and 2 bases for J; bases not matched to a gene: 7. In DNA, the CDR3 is TGTGCCAGCAGCTCTCCCCGGACAGGGGTCACAGATACGCAGTATTTT. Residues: CASSSPRTGVTDTQYF.

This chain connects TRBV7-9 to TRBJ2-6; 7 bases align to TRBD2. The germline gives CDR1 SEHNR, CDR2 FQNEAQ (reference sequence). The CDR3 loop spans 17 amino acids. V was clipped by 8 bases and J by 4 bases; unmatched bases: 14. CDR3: CASGVPDGLGGANVLTF. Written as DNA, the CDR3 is TGTGCCAGCGGGGTCCCGGACGGACTAGGGGGGGCCAACGTCCTGACTTTC.

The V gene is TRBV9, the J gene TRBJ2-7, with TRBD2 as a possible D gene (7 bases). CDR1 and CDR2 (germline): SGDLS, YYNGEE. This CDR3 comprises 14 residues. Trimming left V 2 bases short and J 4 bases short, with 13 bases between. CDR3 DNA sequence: TGTGCCAGCAGCGTGGCGGGGGCAAGGTACGAGCAGTACTTC. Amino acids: CASSVAGARYEQYF.

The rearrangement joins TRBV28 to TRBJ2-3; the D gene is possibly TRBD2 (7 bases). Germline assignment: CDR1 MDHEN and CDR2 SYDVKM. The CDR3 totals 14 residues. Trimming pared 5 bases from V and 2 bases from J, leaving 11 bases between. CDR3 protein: CASSVGGATDTQYF. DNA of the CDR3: TGTGCCAGCAGTGTTGGGGGGGCCACAGATACGCAGTATTTT.

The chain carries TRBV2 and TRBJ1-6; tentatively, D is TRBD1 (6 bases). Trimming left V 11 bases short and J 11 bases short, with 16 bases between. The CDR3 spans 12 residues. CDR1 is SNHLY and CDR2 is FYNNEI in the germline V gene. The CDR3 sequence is CACSGHMAPLHF. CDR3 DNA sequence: TGTGCCTGCTCGGGACACATGGCACCCCTCCACTTT.

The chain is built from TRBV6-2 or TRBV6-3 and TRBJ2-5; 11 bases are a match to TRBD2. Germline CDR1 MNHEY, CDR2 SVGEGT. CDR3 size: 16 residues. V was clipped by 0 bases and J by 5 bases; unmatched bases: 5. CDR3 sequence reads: CASSYSLAGGSETQYF. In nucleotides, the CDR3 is TGTGCCAGCAGTTACTCCCTAGCGGGAGGATCCGAGACCCAGTACTTC.

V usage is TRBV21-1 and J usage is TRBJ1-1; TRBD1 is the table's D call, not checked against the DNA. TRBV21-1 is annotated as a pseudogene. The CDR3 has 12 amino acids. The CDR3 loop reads CASSKGQTEAFF. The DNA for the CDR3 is TGTGCCAGCAGCAAAGGACAGACTGAAGCTTTCTTT.

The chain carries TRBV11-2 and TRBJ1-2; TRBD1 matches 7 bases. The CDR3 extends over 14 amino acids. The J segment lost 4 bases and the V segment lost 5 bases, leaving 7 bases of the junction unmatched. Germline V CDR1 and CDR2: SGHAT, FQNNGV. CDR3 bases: TGTGCCAGCAGCACTCCGGGACAGATCTATGGCTACACCTTC. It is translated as CASSTPGQIYGYTF.

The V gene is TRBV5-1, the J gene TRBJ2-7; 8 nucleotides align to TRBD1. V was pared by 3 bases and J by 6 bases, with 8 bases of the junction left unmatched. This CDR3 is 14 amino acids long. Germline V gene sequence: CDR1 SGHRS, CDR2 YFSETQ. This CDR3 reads CASSSDRGPLEQYF. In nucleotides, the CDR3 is TGCGCCAGCAGCTCAGACAGGGGCCCCCTCGAGCAGTACTTC.

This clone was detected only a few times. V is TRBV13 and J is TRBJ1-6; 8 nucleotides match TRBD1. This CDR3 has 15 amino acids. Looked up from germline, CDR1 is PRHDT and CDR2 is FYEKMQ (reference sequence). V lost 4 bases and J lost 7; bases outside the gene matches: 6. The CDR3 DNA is TGTGCCAGCAGCTCGGGACAGGAGTTCAATTCACCCCTCCACTTT. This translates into CASSSGQEFNSPLHF.

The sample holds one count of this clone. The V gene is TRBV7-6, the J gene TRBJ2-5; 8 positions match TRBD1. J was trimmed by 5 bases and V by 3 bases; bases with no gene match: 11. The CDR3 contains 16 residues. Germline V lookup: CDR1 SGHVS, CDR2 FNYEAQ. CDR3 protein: CASSLAGTGGWETQYF. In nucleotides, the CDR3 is TGTGCCAGCAGCTTGGCCGGGACAGGAGGGTGGGAGACCCAGTACTTC.

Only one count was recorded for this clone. The CDR3 loop is CASSQSEGASTDTQYF. The CDR3, as DNA: TGTGCCAGCAGCCAATCTGAGGGGGCGAGCACAGATACGCAGTATTTT. The gene calls are TRBV4-2 and TRBJ2-3; 7 positions match TRBD1. With V trimmed by 2 bases and J by 0 bases, 5 bases remained unmatched. Germline V gene data show CDR1 as LGHNA and CDR2 as YNFKEQ. This CDR3 spans 16 amino acids.

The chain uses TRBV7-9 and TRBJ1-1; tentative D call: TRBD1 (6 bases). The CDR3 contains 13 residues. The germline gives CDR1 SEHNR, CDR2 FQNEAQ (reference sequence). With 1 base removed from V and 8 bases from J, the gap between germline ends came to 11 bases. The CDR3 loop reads CASSLGGTWEAFF. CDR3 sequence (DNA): TGTGCCAGCAGCTTAGGGGGGACATGGGAAGCTTTCTTT.

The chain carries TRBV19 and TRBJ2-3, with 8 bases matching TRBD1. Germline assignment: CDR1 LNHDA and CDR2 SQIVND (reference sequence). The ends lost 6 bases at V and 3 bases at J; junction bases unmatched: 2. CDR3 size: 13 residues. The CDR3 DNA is TGTGCCAGTAGCGGACAGGGTACAGATACGCAGTATTTT. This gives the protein CASSGQGTDTQYF.